The rows below give T cell receptor beta chains drawn from one sample of a study of blood T cell repertoires in COVID-19. The method was immunoSEQ multiplex PCR; TCRdb's version includes in-frame clones alone and lacks a portion of them. The repertoire holds some 300,000 clones, more than 75% seen once, with around 2% in the top ten. Sequencing input: PBMCs or T cells enriched from blood (not recorded which). The receptors stem from a woman between 55 and 75 years old in a cohort exposed to, infected with or recovered from COVID-19 (not recorded which). Both conserved end residues are part of each CDR3. A D gene is named only where the DNA matches it firmly. A row's size may be missing; if present it is once, few, many or a size class.

j_call | v_call | d_call | clone_size | cdr3_nt | cdr3_aa
TRBJ2-1 | TRBV9 | TRBD2 | . | TGTGCCAGCAGCGTAGAAGATTGGGGACTAGCAGACAATGAGCAGTTCTTC | CASSVEDWGLADNEQFF
TRBJ2-6 | TRBV9 | . | . | TGTGCCAGCAGCCCCCGCCAAGGGGGAGCCAACGTCCTGACTTTC | CASSPRQGGANVLTF
TRBJ2-7 | TRBV29-1 | TRBD1 | . | TGCAGCGTTAAGGGACAGTACTACGAGCAGTACTTC | CSVKGQYYEQYF
TRBJ2-7 | TRBV27 | . | . | TGTGCCAGCAGGCTGAACACAGGGCGTCGGGAGCAGTACTTC | CASRLNTGRREQYF
TRBJ1-4 | TRBV27 | . | . | TGTGCCAGCAGTTTCAGGGGAGCCGGTGAAAAACTGTTTTTT | CASSFRGAGEKLFF
TRBJ2-7 | TRBV7-9 | TRBD1 | . | TGTGCCAGCAGCTTAGCGACAGGGGTTCGCTCCTACGAGCAGTACTTC | CASSLATGVRSYEQYF
TRBJ1-5 | TRBV4-2 | . | . | TGTGCCAGCAGCCAGTATCAGGGCGGCGTGCAGCCCCAGCATTTT | CASSQYQGGVQPQHF
TRBJ1-1 | TRBV4-2 | . | . | TGTGCCAGCAGCCAAGAACGGGGGACGAACACTGAAGCTTTCTTT | CASSQERGTNTEAFF
TRBJ2-7 | TRBV10-2 | TRBD2 | . | TGCGCCAGCAGTGGGCCGGGACTAGCGGGAAGGGAGCAGTACTTC | CASSGPGLAGREQYF
TRBJ2-4 | TRBV29-1 | TRBD2 | . | TGCAGCGTGGTGACTAGCGGGAGGGGAAACATTCAGTACTTC | CSVVTSGRGNIQYF
TRBJ2-5 | TRBV11-2 | TRBD2 | . | TGTGCCAGCAGCCTCACAAAACTAGCGCCACAAGAGACCCAGTACTTC | CASSLTKLAPQETQYF
TRBJ2-3 | TRBV18 | . | . | TGTGCCAGCTCACCACCTTCGACTAGTTATACGCAGTATTTT | CASSPPSTSYTQYF
TRBJ1-3 | TRBV3-1/TRBV3-2 | . | . | TGTGCCAGCAGCACCGTCGGGAATGAAAACACCATATATTTT | CASSTVGNENTIYF
TRBJ2-7 | TRBV10-1 | TRBD1 | few | TGCGCCAGCAGCGCCGGACAGGCCTTATCCTACGAGCAGTACTTC | CASSAGQALSYEQYF
TRBJ2-7 | TRBV4-1 | . | . | TGCGCCAGCAGCCAGCAATACCGGGAGAAAAGCTCCTACGAGCAGTACTTC | CASSQQYREKSSYEQYF
TRBJ2-3 | TRBV7-8 | . | . | TGTGCCAGCAGCTTAGTCCCTAGCACAGATACGCAGTATTTT | CASSLVPSTDTQYF
TRBJ2-5 | TRBV9 | TRBD2 | . | TGTGCCAGCAGCGCCGGCCCAGCGGGAGTGAGGGAGACCCAGTACTTC | CASSAGPAGVRETQYF
TRBJ1-2 | TRBV7-2 | . | . | TGTGCCAGCAGCCCTAGTGGGGGCTACACCTTC | CASSPSGGYTF
TRBJ1-5 | TRBV19 | . | . | TGTGCCAGTAGTATGGAGGGATATCAGCCCCAGCATTTT | CASSMEGYQPQHF
TRBJ2-1 | TRBV5-4 | TRBD2 | . | TGTGCCAGCAGCCCTAGCGGGCCCGGGGACAATGAGCAGTTCTTC | CASSPSGPGDNEQFF
TRBJ2-2 | TRBV19 | TRBD2 | . | TGTGCCAGTACCGGGGGAGGGACTAGCGTATCCACCGGGGAGCTGTTTTTT | CASTGGGTSVSTGELFF
TRBJ2-7 | TRBV28 | . | . | TGTGCCAGCCCCCCCTCGGCGGACACCCCACTCGAGCAGTACTTC | CASPPSADTPLEQYF
TRBJ1-1 | TRBV6-5 | TRBD1 | . | TGTGCCAGCAGACCGACAGGGCAAGCGTACACTGAAGCTTTCTTT | CASRPTGQAYTEAFF
TRBJ2-7 | TRBV28 | TRBD1 | . | TGTGCCAGCAGTTCAGACAGGGGAAGCTCCTACGAGCAGTACTTC | CASSSDRGSSYEQYF
TRBJ2-2 | TRBV4-1 | TRBD1 | once | TGCGCCAGCAGTGTGGGACAGGGGGCGAACACCGGGGAGCTGTTTTTT | CASSVGQGANTGELFF
TRBJ2-7 | TRBV28 | . | . | TGTGCCAGCAGTTGGGCCGGAGGGACCCCTCTACCGTACGAGCAGTACTTC | CASSWAGGTPLPYEQYF
TRBJ2-1 | TRBV7-9 | . | once | TGTGCCAGCAGCAACCTACAGGGCTACAATGAGCAGTTCTTC | CASSNLQGYNEQFF
TRBJ2-2 | TRBV19 | . | . | TGTGCCAGTAGTGGGGCAGGGGGGTTCTCCGGGGAGCTGTTTTTT | CASSGAGGFSGELFF
TRBJ2-7 | TRBV6-5 | . | . | TGTGCCAGCAGTTACGCCAGCTCCTACGAGCAGTACTTC | CASSYASSYEQYF
TRBJ1-6 | TRBV30 | . | . | TGTGCCTGGAACGGGGGACTCCTTAATTCACCCCTCCACTTT | CAWNGGLLNSPLHF
TRBJ1-1 | TRBV27 | . | . | TGTGCCAGCAGTTCCTTCGACAGCATGAACACTGAAGCTTTCTTT | CASSSFDSMNTEAFF
TRBJ2-1 | TRBV7-2 | . | . | TGTGCCAGCAGCTTAGGGACTGAAAATGAGCAGTTCTTC | CASSLGTENEQFF
TRBJ2-1 | TRBV19 | TRBD2 | . | TGTGCCAGTAGACTAGCGGGAGTCTGGGAGCAGTTCTTC | CASRLAGVWEQFF
TRBJ2-5 | TRBV7-9 | . | . | TGTGCCAGCAGCCCCCCAATTGAGGAGACCCAGTACTTC | CASSPPIEETQYF
TRBJ1-4 | TRBV5-1 | TRBD1 | . | TGCGCCAGCAGCTCCTCACAGGGGGCGGGGGAAAAACTGTTTTTT | CASSSSQGAGEKLFF
TRBJ2-2 | TRBV10-3 | TRBD2 | . | TGTGCCATATCCGGGACTAGCGGGGACACCGGGGAGCTGTTTTTT | CAISGTSGDTGELFF
TRBJ2-7 | TRBV6-5 | . | . | TGTGCCAGCCATCCCTTAGCCTCCTACGAGCAGTACTTC | CASHPLASYEQYF
TRBJ2-7 | TRBV4-2 | TRBD1 | . | TGTGCCAGCAGCCAAGCACTCCGGACAGGGAACCCCTACGAGCAGTACTTC | CASSQALRTGNPYEQYF
TRBJ2-5 | TRBV27 | TRBD1 | once | TGTGCCAGCAGTTCTATAGCCAAGACAGGGGGTTACCAAGAGACCCAGTACTTC | CASSSIAKTGGYQETQYF
TRBJ2-6 | TRBV2 | . | . | TGTGCCAGCACGGGGTCTGGGGCCAACGTCCTGACTTTC | CASTGSGANVLTF
TRBJ1-5 | TRBV5-5 | . | . | TGTGCCAGCACCTCACGATGGGGAGAGCCCCAGCATTTT | CASTSRWGEPQHF
TRBJ2-7 | TRBV2 | TRBD1 | . | TGTGCCAGCAGTCCCGGGACAGGGTTCAACGAGCAGTACTTC | CASSPGTGFNEQYF
TRBJ2-2 | TRBV28 | . | . | TGTGCCAGCAGCCCACGAGGGAGGCTAACCACCGGGGAGCTGTTTTTT | CASSPRGRLTTGELFF
TRBJ1-3 | TRBV18 | . | . | TGTGCCAGCTCTCCGGGCTCTGGAAACACCATATATTTT | CASSPGSGNTIYF
TRBJ1-2 | TRBV27 | TRBD1 | . | TGTGCCAGCAGGGTTAAGACAGGGGCTAACTATGGCTACACCTTC | CASRVKTGANYGYTF
TRBJ1-3 | TRBV5-1 | . | . | TGCGCCAGCAGCTTGGTTTCCTACTCCCCATCTGGAAACACCATATATTTT | CASSLVSYSPSGNTIYF
TRBJ2-5 | TRBV2 | TRBD2 | . | TGTGCCAGCAGTTTCCCCACTAGCGGGAGGGCCGTAAATAAGAACTTC | CASSFPTSGRAVNKNF
TRBJ2-3 | TRBV28 | TRBD1 | . | TGTGCCAGCAGTTATCCTCCCGGGACAGGGGGCGAGGATACGCAGTATTTT | CASSYPPGTGGEDTQYF
TRBJ2-6 | TRBV3-1/TRBV3-2 | TRBD1 | . | TGTGCCAGCAGCCAAGGGGGCGGACAGGGGTATGTCCTGACTTTC | CASSQGGGQGYVLTF
TRBJ2-3 | TRBV7-3 | . | . | TGTGCCAGCAGCTTCGGGAGTCGCATCACAGATACGCAGTATTTT | CASSFGSRITDTQYF
TRBJ1-2 | TRBV5-1 | . | . | TGCGCCAGCAGCTTGGGACACCTCTATGGCTACACCTTC | CASSLGHLYGYTF
TRBJ2-1 | TRBV7-4 | TRBD2 | . | TGTGCCAGCAGCAAAAAAGCTAGCGGGAGCTATGAGCAGTTCTTC | CASSKKASGSYEQFF